Following are 23 T cell receptor beta chains from one sample sequenced in a study of OX40 agonist ivuxolimab in advanced cancers. The protocol used for the library was the immunoSEQ multiplex PCR assay. As stored in TCRdb, this immuneACCESS dataset retains in-frame rearrangements with V and J assigned. A fraction of the clones does not appear; measured against another copy, unresolved V genes explain less than half of the discrepancy, and the remainder lacks a known reason. Within this sample are around 50,000 clones, with 85% to 90% of them counted one time only. The ten largest clones take up approximately 11% of the sample. Here the sequenced sample was CD4+ or CD8+ T cells sorted from blood, taken in a trial of the OX40 agonist ivuxolimab. Receptors originate from an adult with an advanced solid tumor such as melanoma, head and neck, liver or kidney cancer.

V gene TRBV7-3 combines with J gene TRBJ1-1; no clear D gene. V gave up 0 bases and J gave up 4 bases, with 6 bases separating them. Per germline, CDR1 SGHTA and CDR2 FQGTGA. The CDR3 runs to 13 residues. CDR3 sequence reads: CASSLTETTEAFF. The CDR3 DNA reads TGTGCCAGCAGCTTAACAGAAACCACTGAAGCTTTCTTT. Supplemented by reference TRBV7-3 and TRBJ1-1, the full variable domain reads GAGVSQTPSNKVTEKGKYVELRCDPISGHTALYWYRQSLGQGPEFLIYFQGTGAADDSGLPNDRFFAVRPEGSVSTLKIQRTERGDSAVYLCASSLTETTEAFFGQGTRLTVV.

The chain recombines TRBV6-5 with TRBJ1-2; TRBD1 matches 7 bases. The germline gives CDR1 MNHEY, CDR2 SVGAGI. J was trimmed by 2 bases and V by 5 bases; bases with no gene match: 2. CDR3 length: 13 amino acids. The CDR3, as DNA: TGTGCCAGCAGTACCAGGGGGAACTATGGCTACACCTTC. It specifies CASSTRGNYGYTF.

V usage is TRBV6-1 and J usage is TRBJ1-1, with D unclear. Trimming took 7 bases from V and 1 from J, leaving 7 bases between them. Germline V gene data show CDR1 as MNHNS and CDR2 as SASEGT. The length of the CDR3 is 12 residues. The CDR3 DNA is TGTGCCAGCACCGGGAGGAACACTGAAGCTTTCTTT. Amino acids: CASTGRNTEAFF.

The table lists this clone with a few counts. Here the CDR3 reads CAWSERGRFTEAFF. The CDR3, as DNA: TGTGCCTGGAGTGAGAGGGGGCGATTTACTGAAGCTTTCTTT. The genes are TRBV30 and TRBJ1-1; 7 nucleotides line up with TRBD1. CDR1 and CDR2 from the germline V gene are GTSNPN and SVGIG (reference sequence). After removal of 1 base from V and 5 bases from J, the junction contained 7 bases not matched to a gene. This CDR3 has 14 amino acids.

This clone came up once. V is TRBV5-4 and J is TRBJ2-7; 9 nucleotides agree with TRBD2. Germline lookup yields CDR1 SGHNT and CDR2 YYREEE (reference sequence). Trimming cost V 3 bases and J 0 bases; bases outside gene matches: 4. This CDR3 region has 15 residues. CDR3 loop: CASSSGLAGSYEQYF. The DNA of the CDR3 is TGTGCCAGCAGCTCGGGACTAGCAGGCTCCTACGAGCAGTACTTC.

The chain uses TRBV11-1 and TRBJ1-6; TRBD1 is a possible D gene (6 bases). V gave up 3 bases and J gave up 7 bases, with 13 bases separating them. The CDR3 contains 15 residues. Germline lookup yields CDR1 SGHAT and CDR2 FQDESV (reference sequence). The CDR3 protein is CASSFSRRGNSPLHF. In DNA form, the CDR3 reads TGTGCCAGCAGCTTCAGTCGCAGGGGCAATTCACCCCTCCACTTT.

The chain links TRBV4-1 to TRBJ2-3; 8 bases agree with TRBD2. The junction had 6 bases not matched to a gene; V was cut back by 2 bases and J by 2 bases. The germline gives CDR1 MGHRA, CDR2 YSYEKL. This CDR3 has 16 residues. The CDR3 coding sequence is TGCGCCAGCAGCCAACCAGCGGGGGCCGACACAGATACGCAGTATTTT. Amino acid sequence: CASSQPAGADTDTQYF.

V is TRBV9 and J is TRBJ1-4; perhaps TRBD1 as D (5 bases). Trimming stripped 0 bases from V and 8 bases from J, with 17 bases between. The CDR3 is 16 amino acids. The germline CDR1 and CDR2 sequences are SGDLS and YYNGEE. The CDR3 region is CASSVDGGEGLEKLFF. Written as DNA, the CDR3 is TGTGCCAGCAGCGTAGATGGTGGTGAGGGGTTGGAAAAACTGTTTTTT. Full variable domain (outside the CDR3, taken from reference TRBV9 and TRBJ1-4): DSGVTQTPKHLITATGQRVTLRCSPRSGDLSVYWYQQSLDQGLQFLIQYYNGEERAKGNILERFSAQQFPDLHSELNLSSLELGDSALYFCASSVDGGEGLEKLFFGSGTQLSVL.

The rearrangement joins TRBV18 to TRBJ1-5, with a weak D call TRBD1 (5 bases). CDR3 length equals 14 residues. Germline V gene lookup returns CDR1 KGHSH and CDR2 LQKENI. V was shortened by 3 bases and J by 2 bases, with 8 bases between the two germline ends. The CDR3 loop reads CASSPGDGNQPQHF. The CDR3, as DNA: TGTGCCAGCTCACCGGGGGACGGCAATCAGCCCCAGCATTTT. The variable domain in full, completed from reference TRBV18 and TRBJ1-5, reads NAGVMQNPRHLVRRRGQEARLRCSPMKGHSHVYWYRQLPEEGLKFMVYLQKENIIDESGMPKERFSAEFPKEGPSILRIQQVVRGDSAAYFCASSPGDGNQPQHFGDGTRLSIL.

DNA for the CDR3: TGTGCCAGCAGCTTAGGTTCAGGGACTAACTATGGCTACACCTTC. Amino acid sequence: CASSLGSGTNYGYTF. The chain joins TRBV7-2 to TRBJ1-2, with a tentative D call TRBD1 (5 bases). CDR3 length equals 15 residues. In germline, CDR1 is SGHTA, CDR2 FQGNSA. V was trimmed by 1 base and J by 0 bases, leaving 9 bases between them.

The V and J genes are TRBV19 and TRBJ1-5, with 8 bases fitting TRBD1. The CDR3 covers 14 residues. In germline, CDR1 is LNHDA, CDR2 SQIVND (reference sequence). The junction had 3 bases not matched to a gene; V was cut back by 3 bases and J by 5 bases. CDR3 bases: TGTGCCAGTAGTATCCAGGGGGCTCATCAGCCCCAGCATTTT. Its translation: CASSIQGAHQPQHF. Looking up the rest from reference TRBV19 and TRBJ1-5 gives the full variable domain: DGGITQSPKYLFRKEGQNVTLSCEQNLNHDAMYWYRQDPGQGLRLIYYSQIVNDFQKGDIAEGYSVSREKKESFPLTVTSAQKNPTAFYLCASSIQGAHQPQHFGDGTRLSIL.

This chain uses TRBV18 with TRBJ2-7; D tentatively fits TRBD1 or TRBD2 (6 bases each). Trimming cost V 6 bases and J 4 bases, with 13 bases left between them. Germline V CDR1 and CDR2: KGHSH, LQKENI. The CDR3 runs 13 residues. CDR3 coding DNA: TGTGCCAGCTCCCCGCGGGACAAATACGAGCAGTACTTC. As protein: CASSPRDKYEQYF.

The rearrangement joins TRBV10-1 to TRBJ1-5; tentatively, D is TRBD1 (5 bases). With 5 bases removed from V and 5 bases from J, the gap between germline ends came to 10 bases. This CDR3 is 13 amino acids long. CDR1 is WNHNN, CDR2 SYGVQD, per germline (reference sequence). The CDR3 protein is CASSQGTYQPQHF. For the CDR3, the DNA is TGCGCCAGCAGTCAGGGAACATATCAGCCCCAGCATTTT.

The chain uses TRBV14 and TRBJ2-1, with no clear D. This CDR3 is 13 amino acids long. Trimming took 1 base from V and 11 from J, leaving 12 bases between them. Germline CDR1 reads SGHDN; CDR2 reads FVKESK. The chain's CDR3 is CASSQVSGPQQFF. The CDR3 nucleotides read TGTGCCAGCAGCCAAGTCTCCGGACCCCAGCAGTTCTTC.

This clone showed up just once. The chain couples TRBV28 to TRBJ2-7; D is uncertain. The CDR3 spans 14 residues. The germline V gene encodes CDR1 MDHEN and CDR2 SYDVKM. Trimming left V 2 bases short and J 1 base short, with 9 bases between. The CDR3 here is CASSLPLGSYEQYF. CDR3 DNA sequence: TGTGCCAGCAGTTTACCCCTCGGGTCCTACGAGCAGTACTTC. Complete variable domain (other parts from reference TRBV28 and TRBJ2-7): DVKVTQSSRYLVKRTGEKVFLECVQDMDHENMFWYRQDPGLGLRLIYFSYDVKMKEKGDIPEGYSVSREKKERFSLILESASTNQTSMYLCASSLPLGSYEQYFGPGTRLTVT.

The V gene is TRBV4-1, the J gene TRBJ1-4; 11 bases fit TRBD1. CDR3 length: 17 amino acids. The germline CDR1 and CDR2 sequences are MGHRA and YSYEKL. Trimming removed 2 bases from V and 4 bases from J; junction bases left unmatched: 6. The CDR3 protein is CASSQRGQGDINEKLFF. Written as DNA, the CDR3 is TGCGCCAGCAGCCAACGGGGACAGGGGGATATTAATGAAAAACTGTTTTTT.

The chain recombines TRBV28 with TRBJ1-5; D uncertain. The germline V gene encodes CDR1 MDHEN and CDR2 SYDVKM. The CDR3 is 16 residues long. Trimming stripped 4 bases from V and 1 base from J, with 14 bases between. Written as DNA, the CDR3 is TGTGCCAGCAGTTCTGTCCCGGAGTTGAGCAATCAGCCCCAGCATTTT. It encodes CASSSVPELSNQPQHF.

The chain employs TRBV5-1 and TRBJ1-2, with a weak D call TRBD1 (5 bases). The V end was cut by 6 bases, the J end by 4 bases, with 10 bases between. The CDR3 length is 12 residues. Germline V gene sequence: CDR1 SGHRS, CDR2 YFSETQ. CDR3 sequence: CASTRDGYGYTF. The CDR3 DNA is TGCGCCAGCACCAGGGACGGCTATGGCTACACCTTC.

The chain has TRBV28 and TRBJ2-5; 7 nucleotides line up with TRBD2. This CDR3 has 13 amino acids. Germline values: CDR1 MDHEN, CDR2 SYDVKM. V was pared by 3 bases and J by 7 bases, with 5 bases of the junction left unmatched. The CDR3 sequence: CASSLVGGRTQYF. The DNA for the CDR3 is TGTGCCAGCAGTTTGGTGGGAGGGCGGACCCAGTACTTC.

The chain carries TRBV5-6 and TRBJ1-5, with 10 bases fitting TRBD1. This CDR3 is built from 17 residues. The V segment lost 1 base and the J segment 6 bases; nucleotides outside the gene matches: 10. CDR1 is SGHDT and CDR2 is YYEEEE in the germline V gene. CDR3 sequence: CASSLYVGQGVGQPQHF. In DNA form, the CDR3 reads TGTGCCAGCAGCTTGTATGTTGGACAGGGGGTCGGTCAGCCCCAGCATTTT.

This chain connects TRBV10-3 to TRBJ1-2, with a tentative D call TRBD1 (5 bases). The V gene lost 9 bases and the J gene lost 6 bases, with 11 bases spanning the gap. The CDR3 sequence is 11 residues long. CDR1 ENHRY and CDR2 SYGVKD come from the germline V gene. CDR3: CAIGGGDGYTF. DNA of the CDR3: TGTGCCATTGGGGGTGGTGATGGCTACACCTTC.

This chain joins TRBV10-3 and TRBJ2-3, with D possibly called TRBD1 or TRBD2 (6 bases each). CDR1 is ENHRY and CDR2 is SYGVKD in the germline V gene. CDR3 length: 14 residues. Trimming pared 6 bases from V and 0 bases from J, leaving 10 bases between. For the CDR3, the DNA is TGTGCCATCAGAGGGGGGCCAAGCACAGATACGCAGTATTTT. It specifies CAIRGGPSTDTQYF.

The rearrangement links TRBV7-9 to TRBJ1-1; D is unresolved. In germline, CDR1 is SEHNR, CDR2 FQNEAQ (reference sequence). The CDR3 is 13 amino acids. V was cut by 4 bases and J by 7 bases, with 13 bases left in between. The CDR3 DNA reads TGTGCCAGCAGCTCATCGAACGACAATGAAGCTTTCTTT. Its translation is CASSSSNDNEAFF.